This TCR beta chain was recovered during a study of cytomegalovirus exposure and HLA in healthy donors. Use of 60 Vbeta and 13 Jbeta primers characterized the PCR. Some clones are missing from TCRdb's copy, which holds only in-frame ones; the method was immunoSEQ multiplex PCR. The sample lists about 150,000 clones, approximately 80% occurring once. The study, taken as a whole, reports: Generally TCR sequences proved uncommon, though certain public TCRs appeared in numerous donors. Most subjects' HLA-A and HLA-B alleles were reportedly predicted from TCR beta sequences. The authors enumerated over 150 TCR beta chains as linked to cytomegalovirus.

Turning to this clone: Its antigen is unidentified.

Losses at the gene ends were 1 base for V and 0 bases for J; bases not matched to a gene: 4. The CDR3 runs to 19 residues. The germline CDR1 and CDR2 sequences are SGHTA and FQGNSA. Sequencing input: PBMCs. This receptor was identified in a male donor in good health and CMV-seronegative. The rearrangement uses TRBV7-2 and TRBJ1-6; 12 bases fit TRBD1. Here the CDR3 reads CASSLGGQGAISYNSPLHF. The DNA of the CDR3 is TGTGCCAGCAGCTTAGGGGGACAGGGGGCCATCTCCTATAATTCACCCCTCCACTTT.